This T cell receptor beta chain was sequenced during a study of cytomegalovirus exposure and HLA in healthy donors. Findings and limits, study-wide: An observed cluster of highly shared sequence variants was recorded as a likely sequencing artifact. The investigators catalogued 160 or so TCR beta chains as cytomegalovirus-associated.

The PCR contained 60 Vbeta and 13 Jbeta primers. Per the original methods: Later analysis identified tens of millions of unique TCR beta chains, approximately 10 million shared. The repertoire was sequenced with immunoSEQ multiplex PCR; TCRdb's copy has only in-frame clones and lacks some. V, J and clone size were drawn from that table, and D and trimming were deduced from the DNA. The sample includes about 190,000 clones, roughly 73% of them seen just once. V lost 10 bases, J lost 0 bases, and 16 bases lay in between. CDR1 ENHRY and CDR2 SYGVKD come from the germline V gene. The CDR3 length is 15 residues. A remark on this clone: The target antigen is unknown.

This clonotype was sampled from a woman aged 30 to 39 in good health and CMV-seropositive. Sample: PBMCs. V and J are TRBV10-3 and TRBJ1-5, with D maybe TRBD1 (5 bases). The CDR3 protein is CATLRGDYSNQPQHF. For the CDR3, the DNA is TGTGCCACCCTCCGGGGGGACTATAGCAATCAGCCCCAGCATTTT.